This T cell receptor beta chain was documented in a study of blood T cell repertoires in COVID-19. Study background: COVID-19 samples, acute and convalescent, were from the United States, Italy and Spain. PBMCs, B-cell-depleted T cells, or T cells were the source of the cDNA or gDNA that made up the material.

Germline lookup yields CDR1 LNHDA and CDR2 SQIVND (reference sequence). V lost 3 bases, J lost 4 bases, and 4 bases stayed unmatched. The CDR3 contains 15 residues. Per the study methods: Amplification of reference gene primers provided the estimated nucleated cell counts. Some clones are missing from TCRdb's copy, which holds only in-frame ones; the method was immunoSEQ multiplex PCR. D and trimming come from the DNA, and the V and J calls and clone size come from that table. Of 85,000 or so clones listed, 75% to 90% are singletons. The TCR originated in a man aged 50 to 60 with active or convalescent COVID-19. The sample comprised peripheral blood. The gene calls are TRBV19 and TRBJ1-1; 11 bases align to TRBD1. CDR3 residues: CASSIGTGGATEAFF. The CDR3 coding sequence is TGTGCCAGTAGTATCGGGACAGGGGGGGCCACTGAAGCTTTCTTT.